This entry features one T cell receptor (beta chain) sequence. Its antigen target is currently unknown. Base qualities are not at hand, and no much larger clone is one base apart. The label giving this sample's treatment or condition can be read as: roughly 18 received Ad26.COV2.S at low or high dose, single or two shots; 5 received placebo; per-sample allocation not given. Repertoires of vaccine and placebo recipients were sequenced from samples taken on day 63 after the first injection. In Cohort 1b, about two dozen adults aged 18-55 years were enrolled at a single site in Boston, USA, between 29 July and 7 August 2020. Ad26.COV2.S was a replication-incompetent adenovirus type 26 vector that expressed a prefusion-stabilized SARS-CoV-2 spike protein derived from the original Wuhan strain. The sample originates from a study of Ad26.COV2.S vaccination and SARS-CoV-2 variants (dated by TCRdb to the early 2020s). About the investigation overall: Donors in the vaccine arm were drawn from COV1001, a phase I-IIa trial of Ad26.COV2.S in healthy adults that was multicentre, randomized, double-blind and placebo-controlled. Investigators did not know the trial group allocation while performing experiments and assessing outcomes. Ad26.COV2.S was administered intramuscularly at a dose of 5x10^10 or 1x10^11 viral particles, either as one shot or as two shots given 56 days apart. Trial participants were randomized into five groups of five: low-dose or high-dose Ad26.COV2.S given once or twice, or placebo on both occasions. The TCR-sequenced set comprised approximately 32 samples: around 20 Ad26.COV2.S vaccine recipients, 5 placebo recipients and 8 SARS-CoV-2 convalescent individuals. TCRbeta repertoire sequencing was used to assess the specificity and breadth of SARS-CoV-2-reactive T cell receptors after Ad26.COV2.S vaccination.

The immunoSEQ Assay was the method used to sequence TCRbeta CDR3 regions. After extraction, genomic DNA underwent amplification by bias-controlled multiplex PCR, followed by high-throughput sequencing. On the authors' methods: To quantify the absolute abundance of every unique TCRbeta CDR3 region, sequences were collapsed and filtered. T cell fraction was estimated by normalizing TCRbeta template counts to usable DNA, which was measured by amplifying reference genes present in all nucleated cells. Repertoire TCRs were annotated as SARS-CoV-2-specific when V gene, CDR3 amino acid sequence and J gene were exactly matched to a known reactive TCR set. The reference SARS-CoV-2 TCR set came from MIRA and was filtered for enrichment in COVID-19-positive ImmuneCODE repertoires, removing public or cross-reactive TCRs. Using the MIRA antigens, annotated TCRs were further analysed by specific ORF or by position within an ORF. Depth was the summed frequency of annotated unique rearrangements, while breadth was defined as annotated unique rearrangements over total unique productive rearrangements. Group comparisons of TCR breadth used two-sided Wilcoxon rank-sum tests. TCRdb stores this immuneACCESS table with in-frame sequences only. Part of the clones is absent; in the studies checked, under half of the shortfall reflects unresolved V genes, and no reason is known for the rest. The V and J calls and clone size come from that table; D and trimming were worked out from the DNA. Counted in this sample were about 680,000 clones; roughly 90% of them appeared once. About 1.5% of the sample comes from the top ten.

As encoded in the germline V gene (reference sequence), CDR1 is SEHNR while CDR2 is FQNEAQ. The CDR3 holds 14 amino acids from the cysteine to the phenylalanine. Just CDR3 DNA is preserved here, 42 bases in frame from base 1. V loses 4 bases, J loses 0 bases, and the germline ends lie 7 bases apart. Beyond this particular receptor, the publication reports: After vaccination, spike-specific CD8+ and CD4+ T cell responses were reported to show substantial breadth. According to the authors, total T cell responses may have been underestimated by the TCR breadth and depth analyses. The study lacked the statistical power to compare responses across vaccine doses or regimens. Higher spike-specific TCR breadth was observed in Ad26.COV2.S recipients than in placebo recipients (P = 0.0014). Non-spike TCR breadth was comparable between vaccine and placebo recipients, consistent with the vaccine containing only spike.

The chain was built from TRBV7-9 and TRBJ1-3; the D gene remains uncertain. The source material was peripheral blood, sampled in a trial of Ad26.COV2.S vaccine versus placebo. This clonotype was sampled from a person aged 18-60 years who received the Ad26.COV2.S COVID-19 vaccine or a placebo. The CDR3 has the sequence CASSSPFSGNTIYF. The bases read TGTGCCAGCAGCTCTCCATTCTCTGGAAACACCATATATTTT.